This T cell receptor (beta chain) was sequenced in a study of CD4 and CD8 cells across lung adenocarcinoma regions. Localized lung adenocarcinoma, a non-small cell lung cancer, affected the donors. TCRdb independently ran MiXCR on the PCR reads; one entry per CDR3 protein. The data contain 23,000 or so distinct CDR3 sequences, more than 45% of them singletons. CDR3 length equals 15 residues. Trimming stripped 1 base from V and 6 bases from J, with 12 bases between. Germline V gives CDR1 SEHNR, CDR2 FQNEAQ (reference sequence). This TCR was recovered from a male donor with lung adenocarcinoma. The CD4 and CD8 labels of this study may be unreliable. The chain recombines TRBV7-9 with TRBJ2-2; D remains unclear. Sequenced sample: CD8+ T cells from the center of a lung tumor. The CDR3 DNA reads TGTGCCAGCAGCTTAGTGCTGGGTTGGGCCGGGGAGCTGTTTTTT. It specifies CASSLVLGWAGELFF.